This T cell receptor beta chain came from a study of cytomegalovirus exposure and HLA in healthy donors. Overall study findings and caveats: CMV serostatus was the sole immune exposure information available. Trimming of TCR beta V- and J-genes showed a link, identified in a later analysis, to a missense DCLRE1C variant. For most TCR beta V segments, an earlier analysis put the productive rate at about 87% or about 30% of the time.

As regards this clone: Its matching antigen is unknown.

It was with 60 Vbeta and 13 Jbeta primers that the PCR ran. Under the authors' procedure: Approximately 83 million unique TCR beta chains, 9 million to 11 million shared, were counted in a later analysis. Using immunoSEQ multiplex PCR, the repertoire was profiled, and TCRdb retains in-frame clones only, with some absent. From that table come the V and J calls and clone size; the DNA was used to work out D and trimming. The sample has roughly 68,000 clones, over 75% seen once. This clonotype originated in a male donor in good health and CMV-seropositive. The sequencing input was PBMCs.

Here the CDR3 DNA reads TGTGCCAGCAGTTACGACCGGGACAGCACCCAAGAGACCCAGTACTTC. Translating gives CASSYDRDSTQETQYF. V and J are TRBV13 and TRBJ2-5; 7 bases are a match to TRBD1. Germline V gene data show CDR1 as PRHDT and CDR2 as FYEKMQ (reference sequence). Trimming cost V 6 bases and J 1 base; bases outside gene matches: 11. The CDR3 has 16 residues.